This TCR beta chain was documented in a study of blood T cell repertoires in COVID-19. Overall study: Material from acute and convalescent COVID-19 was sourced from the United States, Italy and Spain. PBMCs, B-cell-depleted T cells, or T cells were the source of the cDNA or gDNA that made up the material.

CDR1 is SGDLS and CDR2 is YYNGEE in the germline V gene. The CDR3 runs to 17 residues. The V end lost 0 bases, the J end lost 6 bases, and 19 bases lay between the germline ends. Authors' processing steps: Using reference gene primer amplification, nucleated cell counts were estimated. Profiled with immunoSEQ multiplex PCR; TCRdb holds only in-frame clones, not every one. V and J calls and clone size are those listed in that table; D and trimming were worked out from the DNA. The sample gives roughly 110,000 clones, around nine tenths of which show up once; roughly 8.1% is in the top ten. This chain joins TRBV9 and TRBJ2-4, with TRBD2 as a possible D gene (5 bases). The receptor was derived from a woman between 65 and 79 years old who had recovered from COVID-19. Material: peripheral blood. Here the CDR3 reads CASSVGLGVGVGNIQYF. The CDR3, as DNA: TGTGCCAGCAGCGTAGGATTGGGCGTCGGGGTTGGAAACATTCAGTACTTC.